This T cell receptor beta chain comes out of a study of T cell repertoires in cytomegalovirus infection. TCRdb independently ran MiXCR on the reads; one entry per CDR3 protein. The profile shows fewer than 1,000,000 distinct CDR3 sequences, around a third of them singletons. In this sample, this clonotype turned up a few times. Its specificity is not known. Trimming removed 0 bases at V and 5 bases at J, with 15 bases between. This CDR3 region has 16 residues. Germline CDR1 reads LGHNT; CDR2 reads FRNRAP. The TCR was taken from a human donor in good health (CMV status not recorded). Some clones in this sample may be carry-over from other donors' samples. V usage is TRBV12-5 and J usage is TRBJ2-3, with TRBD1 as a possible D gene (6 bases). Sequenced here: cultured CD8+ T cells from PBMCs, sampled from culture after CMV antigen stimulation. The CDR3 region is CASGLVTGSSGDTQYF. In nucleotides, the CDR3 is TGTGCTAGTGGTTTGGTAACAGGGAGTTCAGGAGATACGCAGTATTTT.